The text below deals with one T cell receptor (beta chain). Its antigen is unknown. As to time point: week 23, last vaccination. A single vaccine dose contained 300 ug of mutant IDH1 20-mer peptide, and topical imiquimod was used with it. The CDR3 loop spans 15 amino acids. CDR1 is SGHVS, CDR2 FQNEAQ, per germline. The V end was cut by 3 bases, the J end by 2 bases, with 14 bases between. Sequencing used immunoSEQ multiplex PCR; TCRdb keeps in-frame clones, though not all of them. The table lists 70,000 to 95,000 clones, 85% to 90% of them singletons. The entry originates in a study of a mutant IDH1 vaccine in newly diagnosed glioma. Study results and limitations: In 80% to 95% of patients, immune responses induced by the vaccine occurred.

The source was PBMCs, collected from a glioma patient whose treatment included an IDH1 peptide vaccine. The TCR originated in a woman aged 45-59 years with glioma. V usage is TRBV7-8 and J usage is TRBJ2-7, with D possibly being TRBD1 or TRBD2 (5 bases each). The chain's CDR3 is CASSLIGGRAYEQYF. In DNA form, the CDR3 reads TGTGCCAGCAGCTTGATTGGGGGACGTGCCTACGAGCAGTACTTC.